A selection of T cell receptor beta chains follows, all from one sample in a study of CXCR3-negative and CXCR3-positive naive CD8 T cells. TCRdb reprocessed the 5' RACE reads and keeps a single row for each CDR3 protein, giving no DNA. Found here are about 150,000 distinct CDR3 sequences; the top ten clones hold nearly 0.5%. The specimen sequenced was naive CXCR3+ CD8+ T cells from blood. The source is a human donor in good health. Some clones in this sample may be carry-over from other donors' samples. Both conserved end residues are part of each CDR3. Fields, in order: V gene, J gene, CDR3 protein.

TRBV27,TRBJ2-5,CASRGLASVLQETQYF
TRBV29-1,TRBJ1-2,CSVEGRGDYGYTF
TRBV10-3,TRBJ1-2,CAIRNDVGYTF
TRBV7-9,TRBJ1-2,CASTELGSGPNYGYTF
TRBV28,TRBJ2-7,CASSLWTGVEQYF
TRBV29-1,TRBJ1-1,CSVQIRTDLPEAFF
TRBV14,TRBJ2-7,CASSQDLNTAYEQYF
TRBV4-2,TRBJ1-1,CASSQGPPGVENTEAFF
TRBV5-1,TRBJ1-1,CASSFTGPWNAEAFF
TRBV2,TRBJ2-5,CASSPRASGPQETQYF
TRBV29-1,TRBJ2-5,CSVEKQGGIETQYF
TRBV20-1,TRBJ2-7,CSARDDRGGYEQYF
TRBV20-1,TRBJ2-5,CSARSRGGGQETQYF
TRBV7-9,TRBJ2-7,CASSIPGLAGGGHEQYF
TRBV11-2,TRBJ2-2,CASSLSTWGEGELFF
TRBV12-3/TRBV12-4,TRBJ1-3,CASTLGVRRDF
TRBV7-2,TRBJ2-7,CASSPRGQGSYEQYF
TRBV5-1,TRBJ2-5,CASSLEGAGIETQYF
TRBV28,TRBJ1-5,CATLDSDSNQPQHF
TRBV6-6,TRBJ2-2,CASSYNTGELFF
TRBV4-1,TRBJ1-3,CASSQDWGRLSGNTIYF
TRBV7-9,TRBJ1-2,CASSFGTGLAGYTF
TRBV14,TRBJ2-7,CASSQEGYEQYF
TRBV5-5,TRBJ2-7,CASNVWGSYEQYF
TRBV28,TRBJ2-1,CASSFGLDIVYNEQFF
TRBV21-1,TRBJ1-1,CASSNSMKFMAFF
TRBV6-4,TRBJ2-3,CASSGLAPDTQYF
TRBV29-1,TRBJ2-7,CSARQSSYEQYF
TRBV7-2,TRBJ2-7,CASRHAISDYERYF
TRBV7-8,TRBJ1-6,CASSLGASSRNSPLHF
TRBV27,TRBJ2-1,CASSLIGSGQGGPGEQFF
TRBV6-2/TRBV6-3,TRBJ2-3,CASSYSGGTDTQYF
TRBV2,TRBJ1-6,CASSDGRGTSYNSPLHF
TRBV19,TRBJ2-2,CASSITGHAGELFF
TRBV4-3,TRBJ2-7,CASSQEGVGQGLYEQYF
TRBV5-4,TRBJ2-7,CASSSIGTGGYEQYF
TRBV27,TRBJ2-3,CASGRTDTQYF
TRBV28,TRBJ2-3,CASSLGTVLINTDTQYF
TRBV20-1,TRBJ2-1,CSARDLLASADYNEQFF
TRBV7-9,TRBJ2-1,CASSSGVGVLYNEQFF
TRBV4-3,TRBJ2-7,CASSQESGSYEQYF
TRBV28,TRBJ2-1,CASSTTSWDEQFF
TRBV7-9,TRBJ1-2,CASWAAGNYGYTF
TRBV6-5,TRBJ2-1,CASSYSSASSYNEQFF
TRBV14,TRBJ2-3,CASGTGVYTQYF
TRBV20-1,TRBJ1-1,CSARDLKNTEAFF
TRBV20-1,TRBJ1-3,CSAREAGAIRNTIYF
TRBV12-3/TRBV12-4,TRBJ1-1,CASSLAVTAEAFF
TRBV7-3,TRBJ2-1,CASSSLQGSSYNEQFF